This TCR beta chain derives from a study of a mutant IDH1 vaccine in newly diagnosed glioma. Across the study: At weeks 1, 3, 5, 7, 11, 15, 19 and 23, patients received a vaccination, eight in all. Receipt of radiotherapy, temozolomide, or both preceded the study, and most received both.

The time point was: week 11, during vaccination. Mutant IDH1 20-mer peptide, at 300 ug, made up each vaccine dose, with topical imiquimod. Each of the donors came in with new WHO grade 3 or 4 astrocytomas that were IDH1-mutant and ATRX-lost. TCRdb's copy holds only in-frame clones and misses some; the assay was immunoSEQ multiplex PCR. The sample records 57,000 or so clones, less than 85% being singletons. On this clone itself: The target antigen is unknown.

The germline V gene encodes CDR1 SQVTM and CDR2 ANQGSEA. The CDR3 runs to 14 residues. V was clipped by 6 bases and J by 5 bases; unmatched bases: 11. Material: PBMCs, obtained from a glioma patient whose treatment included an IDH1 peptide vaccine. The chain couples TRBV29-1 to TRBJ2-5; 8 nucleotides line up with TRBD2. This TCR came from a man aged 25 to 40 with glioma. The CDR3 protein is CSVFGREGLETQYF. DNA of the CDR3: TGCAGCGTGTTCGGTCGGGAGGGCCTGGAGACCCAGTACTTC.